This T cell receptor (beta chain) was captured in a study of CD4+ T cells in melanoma. Findings and limits, study-wide: A reported correlation linked neoantigen-specific CD4+ T cells to CD8+, macrophage and B cell function. Diverse differentiation states were reported for melanoma neoantigen-specific CD4+ T cells.

Trimming removed 3 bases from V and 10 bases from J, with 10 bases in between. This CDR3 region has 13 residues. Per germline, CDR1 KGHSH and CDR2 LQKENI. This clone is a singleton in its sample. Its antigen is not known. The table came from immunoSEQ multiplex PCR; TCRdb's copy has only in-frame clones and leaves some out. The sample records about 110,000 clones, around 92% being singletons. The sequencing input was peripheral blood. The receptor comes from a human donor with melanoma. This chain uses TRBV18 with TRBJ1-6, with a weak D call TRBD1 (6 bases). DNA for the CDR3: TGTGCCAGCTCACCCGCAGGGGCCTCACCCCTCCACTTT. It is translated as CASSPAGASPLHF.